This paragraph covers one T cell receptor beta chain sequence. This CDR3 spans 15 amino acids. Looked up from germline, CDR1 is MNHNS and CDR2 is SASEGT. Whole-blood RNA isolation (total RNA) proceeded without T cell sorting. The data derive from a study of monozygotic twins with inflammatory bowel disease. TCRdb re-called the 5' RACE reads; one entry per CDR3 protein, DNA not given. This repertoire comprises 300,000 to 400,000 distinct CDR3 sequences; its ten largest clones make up 2% to 2.5%. The source material was blood. The TCR comes from a human donor with ulcerative colitis or Crohn's disease, or a healthy co-twin of an affected twin (not recorded which). The chain couples TRBV6-1 to TRBJ2-7; TCRdb returns TRBD1, unconfirmable since there is no DNA. The CDR3 reads CASSATGDPFYEQYF.